This TCR beta chain stems from a study of blood T cell repertoires in COVID-19. Trimming shortened V by 2 bases and J by 4 bases, and 14 bases separated the two germline ends. The CDR3 is 15 residues long. Germline V gene sequence: CDR1 SGHTA, CDR2 FQGTGA. In the authors' workflow: How many nucleated cells were present was estimated from reference gene primer amplification. Clones were sequenced by immunoSEQ multiplex PCR, and TCRdb holds only the in-frame ones, with some missing. D and trimming were read from the DNA, whereas the V and J calls and clone size are those reported in that table. The table includes approximately 80,000 clones, 65% to 90% detected once.

The rearrangement links TRBV7-3 to TRBJ2-5; tentative D call: TRBD1 (5 bases). This TCR was sampled from a man aged 45 to 65 with COVID-19, enrolled during active disease. Specimen: peripheral blood. The chain's CDR3 is CASSLSRAPRETQYF. The CDR3 bases are TGTGCCAGCAGCTTATCCAGGGCCCCCAGAGAGACCCAGTACTTC.